The 17 T cell receptor beta chains below come from one sample, sequenced in a study of T cell changes during pregnancy in multiple sclerosis (dated by TCRdb to about 2019). The library was made by the immunoSEQ multiplex PCR assay. This immuneACCESS table, as held by TCRdb, lists in-frame sequences with V and J called but not all clones. Of the missing ones, under half trace to an unresolved V gene in checked studies; the others have no known cause. This sample gives about 89,000 clones in total; 92% of them show up just once. The leading ten clones occupy approximately 2.4% of the sample. Source: peripheral blood, taken after pregnancy. The receptors shown here come from a female donor in good health, enrolled as a control in a pregnancy study.

The CDR3 sequence: CASSSTGTSGPSTDTQYF. For the CDR3, the DNA is TGTGCCAGTAGTAGTACCGGGACTAGCGGTCCTAGCACAGATACGCAGTATTTT. The V call is TRBV19, the J call TRBJ2-3, with 11 bases fitting TRBD2. J gave up 0 bases and V 4 bases, and 9 bases lay outside the gene matches. From germline, CDR1 is LNHDA and CDR2 SQIVND (reference sequence). This CDR3 spans 18 amino acids.

The chain is built from TRBV9 and TRBJ2-1; D unresolved. Deletions cut 0 bases from V and 8 bases from J, with 12 bases between. The CDR3 is 14 amino acids. Germline V CDR1 and CDR2: SGDLS, YYNGEE. CDR3 amino acids: CASSVVWASDEQFF. For the CDR3, the DNA is TGTGCCAGCAGCGTAGTCTGGGCATCAGATGAGCAGTTCTTC.

This chain links TRBV6-5 with TRBJ1-2; TRBD1 matches at 7 bases. J gave up 7 bases and V 5 bases, and 10 bases lay outside the gene matches. Germline CDR1 and CDR2: MNHEY and SVGAGI. The CDR3 consists of 14 residues. The CDR3 nucleotides are TGTGCCAGCAGTCAGACAGGGAACCTTCGTGGCTACACCTTC. Translated: CASSQTGNLRGYTF.

The chain combines TRBV2 with TRBJ1-2, with D tentatively TRBD1 (5 bases). This CDR3 is 17 amino acids long. Trimming removed 1 base from V and 1 base from J, with 16 bases in between. Germline CDR1 is SNHLY and CDR2 is FYNNEI. This chain's CDR3 is CASSEGEDSLFNYGYTF. The CDR3 bases are TGTGCCAGCAGTGAAGGGGAAGACAGCCTATTTAACTATGGCTACACCTTC.

Only a few counts were recorded for this clone. V gene TRBV30 combines with J gene TRBJ1-4, with 7 bases identical to TRBD1. CDR1 and CDR2 (germline): GTSNPN, SVGIG (reference sequence). This CDR3 spans 13 amino acids. Trimming took 3 bases from V and 8 from J; bases not matched to a gene: 6. The DNA for the CDR3 is TGTGCCTGGAGGATAGGGGGCTGGGAAAAACTGTTTTTT. It encodes CAWRIGGWEKLFF.

The chain joins TRBV10-3 to TRBJ1-2; weak D call: TRBD1 (6 bases). CDR1 is ENHRY and CDR2 is SYGVKD in the germline V gene. V lost 10 bases, J lost 1 base, and 16 bases lay in between. This CDR3 spans 14 amino acids. Written as DNA, the CDR3 is TGTGCCACCATAGGACAGCTGGGTAACTATGGCTACACCTTC. Residues: CATIGQLGNYGYTF.

The rearrangement joins TRBV6-5 to TRBJ1-2, with 8 positions matching TRBD1. CDR1 MNHEY and CDR2 SVGAGI come from the germline V gene. The CDR3 spans 14 residues. V lost 5 bases to trimming and J lost 4 bases; unmatched junction nucleotides: 6. The CDR3 DNA reads as TGTGCCAGCAGTCTGGACAGGGTTGGCTATGGCTACACCTTC. It encodes CASSLDRVGYGYTF.

The rearrangement joins TRBV28 to TRBJ2-7; D may be TRBD1 (6 bases). V was pared by 3 bases and J by 5 bases, with 8 bases between. The length of the CDR3 is 12 residues. Germline CDR1 MDHEN, CDR2 SYDVKM. CDR3 in amino acids: CASSLAGDEQYF. CDR3 bases: TGTGCCAGCAGTTTGGCAGGGGACGAGCAGTACTTC.

On this clone itself: Other DNA sequences from this sample encode an identical CDR3 as well. The chain employs TRBV18 and TRBJ2-5; D remains unclear. This CDR3 has 12 amino acids. Germline V gene sequence: CDR1 KGHSH, CDR2 LQKENI. With 3 bases removed from V and 0 bases from J, the gap between germline ends came to 2 bases. The CDR3 loop reads CASSPNQETQYF. The CDR3 coding sequence is TGTGCCAGCTCACCTAACCAAGAGACCCAGTACTTC. Based on the CDR3 plus reference TRBV18 and TRBJ2-5, the full variable domain is NAGVMQNPRHLVRRRGQEARLRCSPMKGHSHVYWYRQLPEEGLKFMVYLQKENIIDESGMPKERFSAEFPKEGPSILRIQQVVRGDSAAYFCASSPNQETQYFGPGTRLLVL.

The chain has TRBV6-5 and TRBJ2-7; the match to TRBD1 covers 7 bases. With 4 bases clipped from V and 3 bases from J, the junction kept 12 bases outside the gene matches. The CDR3 has 16 amino acids. Germline V gene lookup returns CDR1 MNHEY and CDR2 SVGAGI. CDR3: CASSSSGTDPFYEQYF. CDR3 sequence (DNA): TGTGCCAGCAGTTCATCCGGGACAGACCCCTTCTACGAGCAGTACTTC.

This rearrangement joins TRBV19 to TRBJ1-1, with D perhaps matching TRBD1 (6 bases). Germline V CDR1 and CDR2: LNHDA, SQIVND (reference sequence). CDR3 length: 20 residues. V gave up 3 bases and J gave up 1 base, with 27 bases separating them. CDR3 protein: CASSIETGSFFLRKNTEAFF. As DNA, the CDR3 is TGTGCCAGTAGTATTGAAACAGGGTCGTTTTTTCTGAGAAAGAACACTGAAGCTTTCTTT.

The chain carries TRBV19 and TRBJ1-1, with no clear D. V shed 5 bases and J shed 4 bases, with 8 bases lying between them. CDR1 LNHDA and CDR2 SQIVND come from the germline V gene (reference sequence). The CDR3 length is 12 residues. CDR3 nucleotide sequence: TGTGCCAGTAGTGTGGGAGGCACTGAAGCTTTCTTT. This encodes CASSVGGTEAFF.

This clone was seen a single time. The chain recombines TRBV27 with TRBJ2-6; 8 bases agree with TRBD2. Germline lookup yields CDR1 MNHEY and CDR2 SMNVEV (reference sequence). The CDR3 spans 17 residues. J lost 4 bases, V lost 7 bases, and 12 bases had no gene match. CDR3: CASTSAGGAGGANVLTF. The CDR3, as DNA: TGTGCCAGCACTTCTGCGGGAGGCGCGGGGGGGGCCAACGTCCTGACTTTC.

The chain employs TRBV27 and TRBJ1-4, with D possibly matching TRBD1 (5 bases). The ends were cut back, 7 bases at V and 5 bases at J, with 11 bases in the middle. CDR3 length: 13 residues. Germline CDR1 MNHEY, CDR2 SMNVEV (reference sequence). The CDR3 is CASKRQLNEKLFF. For the CDR3, the DNA is TGTGCCAGCAAACGACAGCTAAATGAAAAACTGTTTTTT.

This chain joins TRBV7-9 and TRBJ2-1; D might be TRBD1 (6 bases). Trimming cost V 5 bases and J 6 bases, with 17 bases left between them. CDR1 SEHNR and CDR2 FQNEAQ come from the germline V gene (reference sequence). The length of the CDR3 is 15 residues. This chain's CDR3 is CASSISAGRGNEQFF. The DNA of the CDR3 is TGTGCCAGCAGCATCTCGGCGGGCAGGGGCAATGAGCAGTTCTTC.

The chain links TRBV6-6 to TRBJ2-7; no firm D call. V lost 0 bases, J lost 4 bases, and 4 bases lay in between. The CDR3 consists of 12 residues. The germline V gene encodes CDR1 MNHNY and CDR2 SVGAGI (reference sequence). The CDR3 sequence: CASSYSSYEQYF. DNA of the CDR3: TGTGCCAGCAGTTACTCGTCATACGAGCAGTACTTC.

This clone came up once. The CDR3 DNA follows: TGCGCCAGCAGCCAAGCCCCCGGAGAGAGCACAGATACGCAGTATTTT. Translated, it gives CASSQAPGESTDTQYF. This chain uses TRBV4-1 with TRBJ2-3; unclear D gene. The V and J ends lost 1 base and 0 bases respectively, with 11 bases between them. The CDR3 has 16 amino acids. CDR1 MGHRA and CDR2 YSYEKL come from the germline V gene.